The present TCR beta chain was sequenced within a study of CD8 T cells in Susac syndrome. The CDR3 is 13 amino acids. V was pared by 4 bases and J by 4 bases, with 9 bases between. Germline V gene lookup returns CDR1 LGHDT and CDR2 YNNKEL (reference sequence). RNA amounts of roughly 0.45 to 1 ug underwent reverse transcription with random hexamers. Amplification of TCR beta CDR3 used immunoSEQ multiplex PCR across 54 Vbeta and 13 Jbeta. TCRdb ran MiXCR on the immunoSEQ multiplex PCR reads and lists one entry per CDR3 protein. The sample consists of some 250,000 distinct CDR3 sequences, 90% to 97% of them appearing once.

This chain joins TRBV3-1 and TRBJ2-3; D might be TRBD1 (5 bases). The receptor's source is a human donor with Susac syndrome. The sample was CD4+ T cells from PBMCs. In DNA, the CDR3 is TGTGCCAGCAGCCGTGACAGTGCAGATACGCAGTATTTT. Translation: CASSRDSADTQYF.